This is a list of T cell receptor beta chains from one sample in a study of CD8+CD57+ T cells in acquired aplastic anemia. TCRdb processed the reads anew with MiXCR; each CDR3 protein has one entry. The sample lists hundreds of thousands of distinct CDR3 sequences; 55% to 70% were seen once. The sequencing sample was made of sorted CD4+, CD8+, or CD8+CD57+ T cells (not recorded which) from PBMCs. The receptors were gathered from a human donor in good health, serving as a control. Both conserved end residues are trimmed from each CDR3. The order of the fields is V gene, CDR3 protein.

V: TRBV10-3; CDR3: AISIGQGSGELF
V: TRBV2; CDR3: ASSVQYYGYT
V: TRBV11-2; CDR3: ASSLEGNKTQY
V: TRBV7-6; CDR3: ASSPVRDYDYT
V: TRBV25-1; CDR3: ARARTGRETQY
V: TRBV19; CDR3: ASGVRSQEDQY
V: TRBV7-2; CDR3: ASSFRENDQPQH
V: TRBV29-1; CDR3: SVTSGGAYEQY
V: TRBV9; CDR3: VSSLKGGGKAQY
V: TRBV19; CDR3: ASMARDTYEQY
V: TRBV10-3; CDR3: AISRVLQDNENLF
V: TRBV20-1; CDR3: SVSGAGGHNEQF
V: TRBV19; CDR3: ASSGTGTEDYT
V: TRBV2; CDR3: ASSEALQINQPLH
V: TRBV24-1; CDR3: ATSVLHRRQPQH
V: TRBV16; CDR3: ASSPSGEGDTQY
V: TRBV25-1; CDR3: ASSELRQGNSPLH
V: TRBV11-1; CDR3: ATSGGSVNYGYT
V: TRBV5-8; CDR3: ASSLWYRGQSGNTIY
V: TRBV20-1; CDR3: SARDGTKEKLF
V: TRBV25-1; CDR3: ASSGRTGRGIDTQY
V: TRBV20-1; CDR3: SARIQGAKVLT
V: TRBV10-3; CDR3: ASRGTDSNQPQH
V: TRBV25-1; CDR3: ASSVSPHTQY
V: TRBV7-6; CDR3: ASSLRAGEPYEQY
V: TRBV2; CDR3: ASRSEIYGYT
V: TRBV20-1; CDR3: SATTGYEQY
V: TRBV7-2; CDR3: ASSLLRVHEQY
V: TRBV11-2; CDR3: ASSLWMGPQETQY
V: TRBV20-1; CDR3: SATGEY
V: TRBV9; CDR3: ASSVAGRGNEHT
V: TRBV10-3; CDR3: AIWRGVEPDGYT
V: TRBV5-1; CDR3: ASSPGTGRNATY
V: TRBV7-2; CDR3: ASSTRSGGTGETQY
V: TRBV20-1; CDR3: SARGRVVTETQY
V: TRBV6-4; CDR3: ASSIGDGTDTQY
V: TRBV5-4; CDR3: ASSYRGNYGYT
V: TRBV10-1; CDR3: ASSESKYAGTGVKGTQY
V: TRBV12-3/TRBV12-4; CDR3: ASSTDRGKSYGYT
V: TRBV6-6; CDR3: ASTLRWPSNYGYT
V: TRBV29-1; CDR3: SAMDSGNQPQH
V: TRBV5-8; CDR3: ASSRGLSDGYT
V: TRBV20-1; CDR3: SAIGLAGSYEQY
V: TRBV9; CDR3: ASSSPADSSSGYT
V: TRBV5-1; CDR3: ASSPQSYEHQPQH
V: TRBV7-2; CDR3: ASSLAGVGEEKHY
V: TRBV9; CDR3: ASSAPADRGRMNTEAF
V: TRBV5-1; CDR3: ASSATSGNTIY
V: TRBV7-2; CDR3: ASSFCGPGYYEQ
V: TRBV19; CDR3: ASIRGGVDQPQH
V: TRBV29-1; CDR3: SVETTGLGAQY
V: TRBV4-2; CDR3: ATRTGGLDEQY
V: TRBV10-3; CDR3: AISRSGLNTGELF
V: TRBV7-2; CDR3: ASSHGQGTDYGYT
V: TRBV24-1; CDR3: ATSVTETQY
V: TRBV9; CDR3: ASSLGQEDYKQY
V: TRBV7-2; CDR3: ASTSGLAGAGEQY